Listed here are 18 T cell receptor beta chains from one sample, sequenced in a study of shared T cell receptors in the human thymus. Repertoires were generated with immunoSEQ multiplex PCR, while TCRdb's copy carries only in-frame clones and drops some. The sample records hundreds of thousands of clones, around 87% being singletons. This sample also appeared in a second study, on human thymus T cells.

The specimen sequenced was thymocytes. Receptors originate from a boy less than two years old with a congenital heart defect.

A remark on this clone: This sample also contains other DNA sequences that code for the same CDR3. J is TRBJ1-4 and V is TRBV20-1; D remains unclear. Trimming shortened V by 5 bases and J by 6 bases, and 7 bases separated the two germline ends. Looked up from germline, CDR1 is DFQATT and CDR2 is SNEGSKA (reference sequence). CDR3 length: 11 residues. The CDR3 loop reads CSARQDEKLFF. The CDR3 bases are TGCAGTGCTCGGCAGGATGAAAAACTGTTTTTT.

This chain connects TRBV30 to TRBJ1-3, with 10 bases fitting TRBD1. This CDR3 spans 15 amino acids. Germline CDR1 reads GTSNPN; CDR2 reads SVGIG (reference sequence). V was pared by 3 bases and J by 2 bases, with 4 bases of the junction left unmatched. The CDR3 region has the DNA TGTGCCTGGAGGCAAGACAGGGGGCCTGGAAACACCATATATTTT. Residues: CAWRQDRGPGNTIYF.

The chain is built from TRBV4-1 and TRBJ1-2; D not certain. The CDR3 extends over 16 amino acids. The germline V gene encodes CDR1 MGHRA and CDR2 YSYEKL. V lost 0 bases and J lost 4, with 15 bases in between. CDR3 region: CASSQDLARESYGYTF. The CDR3 nucleotides are TGCGCCAGCAGCCAAGATCTTGCCCGGGAGAGCTATGGCTACACCTTC.

This sequence joins TRBV27 and TRBJ1-4, with TRBD1 matching 7 bases. The germline V gene has CDR1 MNHEY and CDR2 SMNVEV (reference sequence). CDR3 length equals 14 residues. With 2 bases clipped from V and 8 bases from J, the junction kept 5 bases outside the gene matches. For the CDR3, the DNA is TGTGCCAGCAGTTTACACAGGGGCGGCGAAAAACTGTTTTTT. It yields the protein CASSLHRGGEKLFF.

The CDR3 bases are TGTGCCAGCAGAGGACAGGGAGACACTGAAGCTTTCTTT. Amino acids: CASRGQGDTEAFF. The rearrangement joins TRBV6-4 to TRBJ1-1, with TRBD1 identical over 8 bases. This CDR3 is built from 13 residues. Germline values: CDR1 MRHNA, CDR2 SNTAGT. V was pared by 6 bases and J by 3 bases, with 3 bases of the junction left unmatched.

This clone was recorded only once. The chain has TRBV7-9 and TRBJ1-2; 7 bases fit TRBD1. CDR3 length: 14 amino acids. The germline V gene has CDR1 SEHNR and CDR2 FQNEAQ (reference sequence). J was trimmed by 8 bases and V by 5 bases; bases with no gene match: 11. This CDR3 is CASSRQGAIVGYTF. The CDR3 region has the DNA TGTGCCAGCAGCCGACAGGGAGCGATAGTCGGCTACACCTTC. The variable domain in full, completed from reference TRBV7-9 and TRBJ1-2, reads DTGVSQNPRHKITKRGQNVTFRCDPISEHNRLYWYRQTLGQGPEFLTYFQNEAQLEKSRLLSDRFSAERPKGSFSTLEIQRTEQGDSAMYLCASSRQGAIVGYTFGSGTRLTVV.

This chain uses TRBV19 with TRBJ1-1; possibly TRBD1 for D (5 bases). V dropped 8 bases and J dropped 1 base, with 17 bases sitting between them. CDR3 length: 15 residues. Per germline, CDR1 LNHDA and CDR2 SQIVND (reference sequence). Written as DNA, the CDR3 is TGTGCCAGTGTTAGGGGTCCGGGTTGGAACACTGAAGCTTTCTTT. The encoded protein is CASVRGPGWNTEAFF.

The chain carries TRBV14 and TRBJ1-2; D is unclear. The CDR3 length is 15 residues. The germline CDR1 and CDR2 sequences are SGHDN and FVKESK. V lost 4 bases to trimming and J lost 4 bases, with 16 bases between them. Here the CDR3 reads CASSPPGIYLYGYTF. The DNA of the CDR3 is TGTGCCAGCAGCCCTCCCGGGATCTATCTCTATGGCTACACCTTC.

The CDR3 bases are TGTGCCAGCCACAGGTGCCTATCCTACGAGCAGTACTTC. The encoded protein is CASHRCLSYEQYF. The V and J genes are TRBV27 and TRBJ2-7; D might be TRBD1 (5 bases). V was pared by 8 bases and J by 1 base, with 12 bases between. The CDR3 sequence is 13 residues long. Germline assignment: CDR1 MNHEY and CDR2 SMNVEV (reference sequence).

The genes are TRBV9 and TRBJ2-1, with a weak D call TRBD1 (6 bases). The CDR3 has 13 amino acids. V dropped 0 bases and J dropped 6 bases, with 7 bases sitting between them. Per the germline V gene, CDR1 is SGDLS and CDR2 is YYNGEE. The CDR3 nucleotides are TGTGCCAGCAGCGTAGACAGGGCCAATGAGCAGTTCTTC. It specifies CASSVDRANEQFF.

V usage is TRBV2 and J usage is TRBJ2-1, with 10 bases matching TRBD2. Looked up from germline, CDR1 is SNHLY and CDR2 is FYNNEI. The V segment lost 3 bases and the J segment 5 bases; nucleotides outside the gene matches: 7. The CDR3 runs to 16 residues. In nucleotides, the CDR3 is TGTGCCAGCAGTGAGGCTAGCGGGGGATCACACAATGAGCAGTTCTTC. It codes for CASSEASGGSHNEQFF.

The rearrangement joins TRBV14 to TRBJ2-5; 8 bases agree with TRBD1. The CDR3 is made up of 15 amino acids. Germline V gene lookup returns CDR1 SGHDN and CDR2 FVKESK. V lost 1 base to trimming and J lost 3 bases; unmatched junction nucleotides: 4. CDR3 protein: CASSQVGQGKETQYF. DNA of the CDR3: TGTGCCAGCAGCCAAGTTGGACAGGGAAAAGAGACCCAGTACTTC.

V gene TRBV7-9 combines with J gene TRBJ1-2, with 11 bases identical to TRBD1. The CDR3 has 16 residues. The ends lost 2 bases at V and 4 bases at J; junction bases unmatched: 6. Germline CDR1 and CDR2: SEHNR and FQNEAQ (reference sequence). The CDR3 reads CASSLIRTGGFYGYTF. CDR3 DNA sequence: TGTGCCAGCAGCTTAATTAGGACAGGGGGCTTCTATGGCTACACCTTC.

This chain links TRBV4-1 with TRBJ2-7, with 7 bases matching TRBD1. Germline assignment: CDR1 MGHRA and CDR2 YSYEKL. The CDR3 length is 19 residues. Trimming at V came to 0 bases and at J to 0 bases, leaving 14 bases not matched to a gene. CDR3 sequence: CASSQDLLPPRDSSYEQYF. The CDR3, as DNA: TGCGCCAGCAGCCAAGACCTTCTACCCCCTCGGGACAGCTCCTACGAGCAGTACTTC.

V is TRBV6-5 and J is TRBJ2-1; the match to TRBD2 covers 7 bases. J lost 8 bases, V lost 4 bases, and 2 bases had no gene match. The CDR3 spans 12 residues. The germline V gene has CDR1 MNHEY and CDR2 SVGAGI. This CDR3 is CASSSLADEQFF. DNA for the CDR3: TGTGCCAGCAGTTCGCTAGCGGATGAGCAGTTCTTC.

This chain uses TRBV14 with TRBJ2-3; 8 positions agree with TRBD2. This CDR3 contains 19 residues. CDR1 is SGHDN, CDR2 FVKESK, per germline. V shed 2 bases and J 1 base; nucleotides not matched to a gene: 14. CDR3 in DNA: TGTGCCAGCAGCCAATGGTCCCTGTCCGGGACTAGGGGCACAGATACGCAGTATTTT. This gives the protein CASSQWSLSGTRGTDTQYF.

This clone showed up just once. The chain's CDR3 is CASSSGHREGGGNTIYF. CDR3 sequence (DNA): TGTGCCAGCAGCTCAGGACATCGGGAGGGGGGAGGAAACACCATATATTTT. The chain is built from TRBV7-6 and TRBJ1-3; a weak D match, TRBD1 (6 bases). The germline V gene encodes CDR1 SGHVS and CDR2 FNYEAQ. This CDR3 has 17 residues. V lost 4 bases and J 4 bases, leaving 20 bases between the germline ends. The whole variable domain, filled in from reference TRBV7-6 and TRBJ1-3, reads GAGVSQSPRYKVTKRGQDVALRCDPISGHVSLYWYRQALGQGPEFLTYFNYEAQQDKSGLPNDRFSAERPEGSISTLTIQRTEQRDSAMYRCASSSGHREGGGNTIYFGEGSWLTVV.

The chain has TRBV29-1 and TRBJ1-4; D not certain. Germline V gene data show CDR1 as SQVTM and CDR2 as ANQGSEA. With 6 bases removed from V and 0 bases from J, the gap between germline ends came to 17 bases. The CDR3 sequence is 16 residues long. Here the CDR3 DNA reads TGCAGCGTGATCAAGAGCGCGCATGCAACTAATGAAAAACTGTTTTTT. This codes for CSVIKSAHATNEKLFF.